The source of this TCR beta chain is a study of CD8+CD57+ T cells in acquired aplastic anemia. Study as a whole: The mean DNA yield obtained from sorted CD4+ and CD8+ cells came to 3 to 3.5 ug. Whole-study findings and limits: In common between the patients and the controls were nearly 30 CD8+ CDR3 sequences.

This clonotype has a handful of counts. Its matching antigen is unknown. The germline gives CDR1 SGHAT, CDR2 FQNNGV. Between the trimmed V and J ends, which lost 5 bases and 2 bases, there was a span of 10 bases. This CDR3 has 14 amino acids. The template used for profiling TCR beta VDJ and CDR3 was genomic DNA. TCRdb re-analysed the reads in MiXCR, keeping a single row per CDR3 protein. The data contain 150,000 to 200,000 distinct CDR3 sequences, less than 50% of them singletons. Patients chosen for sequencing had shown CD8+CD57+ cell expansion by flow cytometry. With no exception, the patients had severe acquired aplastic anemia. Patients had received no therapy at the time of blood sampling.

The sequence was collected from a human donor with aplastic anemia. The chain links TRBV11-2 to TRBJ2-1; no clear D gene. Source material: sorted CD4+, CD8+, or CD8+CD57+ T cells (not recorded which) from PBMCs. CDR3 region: CASSTWTAYNEQFF. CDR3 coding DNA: TGTGCCAGCAGCACCTGGACCGCCTACAATGAGCAGTTCTTC.